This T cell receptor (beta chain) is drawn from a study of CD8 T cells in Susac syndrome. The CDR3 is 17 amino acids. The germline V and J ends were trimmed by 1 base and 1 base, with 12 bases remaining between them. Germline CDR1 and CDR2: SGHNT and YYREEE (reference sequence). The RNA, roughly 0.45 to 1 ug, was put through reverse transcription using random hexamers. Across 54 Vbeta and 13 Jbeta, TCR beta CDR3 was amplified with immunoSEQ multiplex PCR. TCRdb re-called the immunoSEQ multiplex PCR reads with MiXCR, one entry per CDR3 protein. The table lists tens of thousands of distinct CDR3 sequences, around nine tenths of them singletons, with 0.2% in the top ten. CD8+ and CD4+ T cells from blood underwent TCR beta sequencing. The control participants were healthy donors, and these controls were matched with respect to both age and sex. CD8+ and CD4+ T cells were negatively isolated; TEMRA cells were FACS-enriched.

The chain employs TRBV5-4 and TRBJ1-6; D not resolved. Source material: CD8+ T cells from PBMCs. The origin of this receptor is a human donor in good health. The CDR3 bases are TGTGCCAGCAGCTTGTTATGGGATCGATCCTATAATTCACCCCTCCACTTT. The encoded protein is CASSLLWDRSYNSPLHF. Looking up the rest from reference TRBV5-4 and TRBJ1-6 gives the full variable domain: ETGVTQSPTHLIKTRGQQVTLRCSSQSGHNTVSWYQQALGQGPQFIFQYYREEENGRGNFPPRFSGLQFPNYSSELNVNALELDDSALYLCASSLLWDRSYNSPLHFGNGTRLTVT.